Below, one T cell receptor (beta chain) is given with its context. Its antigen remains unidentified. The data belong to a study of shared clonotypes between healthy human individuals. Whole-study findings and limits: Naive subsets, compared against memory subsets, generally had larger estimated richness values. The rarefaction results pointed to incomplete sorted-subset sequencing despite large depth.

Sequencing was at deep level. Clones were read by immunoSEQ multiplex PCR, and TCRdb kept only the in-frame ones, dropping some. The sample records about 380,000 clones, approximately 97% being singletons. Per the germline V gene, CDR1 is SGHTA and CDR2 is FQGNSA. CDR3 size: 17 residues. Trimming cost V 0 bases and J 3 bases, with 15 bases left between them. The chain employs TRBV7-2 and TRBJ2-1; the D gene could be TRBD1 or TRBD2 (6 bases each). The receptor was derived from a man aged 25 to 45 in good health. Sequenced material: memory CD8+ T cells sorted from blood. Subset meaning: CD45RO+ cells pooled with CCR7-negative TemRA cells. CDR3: CASSLAGGGYLYNEQFF. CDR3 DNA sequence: TGTGCCAGCAGCTTAGCCGGGGGCGGATACCTCTACAATGAGCAGTTCTTC. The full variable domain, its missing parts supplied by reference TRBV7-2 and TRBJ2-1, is GAGVSQSPSNKVTEKGKDVELRCDPISGHTALYWYRQSLGQGLEFLIYFQGNSAPDKSGLPSDRFSAERTGGSVSTLTIQRTQQEDSAVYLCASSLAGGGYLYNEQFFGPGTRLTVL.